This TCR beta chain was found in a study of T-cell reconstitution after alpha-beta-depleted transplantation in children. Germline V CDR1 and CDR2: DFQATT, SNEGSKA (reference sequence). V dropped 1 base and J dropped 0 bases, with 13 bases sitting between them. This CDR3 is 16 amino acids long. Library preparation (for TCRbeta) was performed with unique molecular identifiers. A single record per CDR3 protein comes from TCRdb applying MiXCR to the PCR reads. This table has some 240,000 distinct CDR3 sequences, approximately 9.8% appearing once. This clonotype appeared many times. The sequence was collected from a human donor who donated a stem cell graft to a child with SCID. Source: PBMCs from the stem cell graft donor, taken from the stem cell graft. The chain joins TRBV20-1 to TRBJ1-5, with unresolved D. The CDR3 coding sequence is TGCAGTGCTAGAGTGTTCGGAGATTATAGCAATCAGCCCCAGCATTTT. Amino acid sequence: CSARVFGDYSNQPQHF.